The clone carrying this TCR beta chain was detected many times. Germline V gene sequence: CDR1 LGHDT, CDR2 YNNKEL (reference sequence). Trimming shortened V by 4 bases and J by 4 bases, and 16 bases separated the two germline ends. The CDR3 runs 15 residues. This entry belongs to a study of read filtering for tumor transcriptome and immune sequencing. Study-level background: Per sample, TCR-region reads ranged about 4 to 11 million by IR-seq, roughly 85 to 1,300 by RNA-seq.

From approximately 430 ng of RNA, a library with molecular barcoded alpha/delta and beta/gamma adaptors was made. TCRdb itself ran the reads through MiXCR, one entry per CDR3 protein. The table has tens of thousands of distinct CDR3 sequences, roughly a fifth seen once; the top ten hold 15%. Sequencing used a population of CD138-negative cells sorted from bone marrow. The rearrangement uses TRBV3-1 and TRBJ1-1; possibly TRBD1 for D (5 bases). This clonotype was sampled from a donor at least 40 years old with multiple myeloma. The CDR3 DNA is TGTGCCAGCAGCCTTAAACCTCAGGGAGCCACTGAAGCTTTCTTT. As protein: CASSLKPQGATEAFF.